The 17 T cell receptor beta chains reported below all come from one sample, sequenced in a study of blood T cell repertoires in COVID-19. This table comes from immunoSEQ multiplex PCR, and its TCRdb copy is limited to in-frame clones, with some not included. The sample shows fewer than 350,000 clones, about 86% of them seen only once. Sequencing was performed on peripheral blood. The receptors were sampled from a woman in her thirties with COVID-19, enrolled during active disease.

V gene TRBV6-6 combines with J gene TRBJ1-3; perhaps TRBD1 as D (6 bases). The CDR3 is 14 amino acids. Looked up from germline, CDR1 is MNHNY and CDR2 is SVGAGI (reference sequence). V lost 4 bases to trimming and J lost 0 bases, with 7 bases between them. The CDR3 bases are TGTGCCAGCAGTTGGGGGCTCTCTGGAAACACCATATATTTT. Its protein is CASSWGLSGNTIYF.

The genes are TRBV11-2 and TRBJ2-1; TRBD2 matches at 7 bases. With V trimmed by 1 base and J by 7 bases, 7 bases remained unmatched. CDR3 length equals 15 residues. Germline V gene sequence: CDR1 SGHAT, CDR2 FQNNGV. The DNA for the CDR3 is TGTGCCAGCAGCTTAGGACGGGGGGTTGGAAATGAGCAGTTCTTC. It is translated as CASSLGRGVGNEQFF.

This rearrangement joins TRBV18 to TRBJ2-7, with D possibly TRBD2 on 5 matching bases. CDR3 length: 14 residues. Germline CDR1 is KGHSH and CDR2 is LQKENI. Trimming left V 3 bases short and J 4 bases short, with 13 bases between. The CDR3 DNA sequence: TGTGCCAGCTCACCCTACACGGGGATATACGAGCAGTACTTC. Its protein product is CASSPYTGIYEQYF.

The chain is built from TRBV19 and TRBJ2-5; 7 nucleotides line up with TRBD1. Germline loops: CDR1 LNHDA, CDR2 SQIVND (reference sequence). Germline trimming cut 5 bases from V and 7 bases from J; bases unmatched to any gene: 10. The CDR3 runs 14 residues. This CDR3 reads CASSPRQGLGTQYF. Here the CDR3 DNA reads TGTGCCAGTAGTCCTAGACAGGGATTGGGGACCCAGTACTTC.

The chain combines TRBV2 with TRBJ2-3; the D is unclear. V shed 7 bases and J shed 5 bases, with 10 bases lying between them. The CDR3 length is 12 residues. Germline assignment: CDR1 SNHLY and CDR2 FYNNEI. DNA of the CDR3: TGTGCCAGCACGCTACCCCTAGATACGCAGTATTTT. It specifies CASTLPLDTQYF.

This chain joins TRBV7-9 and TRBJ1-1; the match to TRBD1 covers 7 bases. Germline V gene sequence: CDR1 SEHNR, CDR2 FQNEAQ (reference sequence). The CDR3 consists of 15 residues. V lost 5 bases and J lost 5; bases outside the gene matches: 11. The CDR3 DNA follows: TGTGCCAGCAGCCCCTCGGACAGGAGAGGAACTGAAGCTTTCTTT. Its translation: CASSPSDRRGTEAFF.

This chain uses TRBV2 with TRBJ2-7, with D tentatively TRBD1 (6 bases). V was cut by 9 bases and J by 6 bases, with 18 bases left in between. Germline loops: CDR1 SNHLY, CDR2 FYNNEI. The CDR3 sequence is 13 residues long. CDR3 bases: TGTGCCAGAGATCGCGGGCAGGGGTCCGAGCAGTACTTC. Protein: CARDRGQGSEQYF.

The chain couples TRBV5-4 to TRBJ2-1; D perhaps matches TRBD2 (5 bases). V shed 4 bases and J shed 13 bases, with 18 bases lying between them. Per the germline V gene, CDR1 is SGHNT and CDR2 is YYREEE (reference sequence). The CDR3 spans 13 residues. CDR3 region: CASSPQNEGGQFF. CDR3 nucleotides: TGTGCCAGCAGCCCTCAAAATGAAGGAGGCCAGTTCTTC.

The CDR3, as DNA: TGTGCCAGCAGCTTTTCCGACCTCGGACAGGGATCAACAGAGCAGTACTTC. Residues: CASSFSDLGQGSTEQYF. This chain uses TRBV7-9 with TRBJ2-7; 8 bases fit TRBD1. The junction had 17 bases not matched to a gene; V was cut back by 3 bases and J by 7 bases. CDR1 SEHNR and CDR2 FQNEAQ come from the germline V gene (reference sequence). The CDR3 loop spans 17 amino acids.

CDR3 in amino acids: CASSVRGSSGNTIYF. DNA for the CDR3: TGTGCCAGCAGTGTACGGGGGAGCTCTGGAAACACCATATATTTT. The chain uses TRBV27 and TRBJ1-3; the D gene is possibly TRBD1 (5 bases). The CDR3 is made up of 15 amino acids. Trimming left V 5 bases short and J 0 bases short, with 11 bases between. Germline CDR1 and CDR2: MNHEY and SMNVEV (reference sequence).

The chain uses TRBV6-5 and TRBJ2-1; 8 bases line up with TRBD2. Germline assignment: CDR1 MNHEY and CDR2 SVGAGI. After removal of 6 bases from V and 5 bases from J, the junction contained 9 bases not matched to a gene. This CDR3 comprises 15 residues. The CDR3 spells CASRRPGLVDNEQFF. In DNA, the CDR3 is TGTGCCAGCAGGAGACCGGGACTAGTAGACAATGAGCAGTTCTTC.

The gene calls are TRBV11-3 and TRBJ2-3; 7 bases agree with TRBD2. The ends lost 4 bases at V and 1 base at J; junction bases unmatched: 11. This CDR3 has 17 residues. Germline V gene data show CDR1 as SGHNT and CDR2 as YENEEA. The chain's CDR3 is CASSYRGGQLGTDTQYF. The CDR3 DNA follows: TGTGCCAGCAGCTACCGGGGAGGGCAGTTGGGCACAGATACGCAGTATTTT.

V usage is TRBV2 and J usage is TRBJ1-3; the match to TRBD1 covers 8 bases. The V gene end was trimmed by 7 bases and the J gene end by 2 bases; junction bases not matched to a gene: 4. The germline CDR1 and CDR2 sequences are SNHLY and FYNNEI. The CDR3 is 14 amino acids. CDR3 protein: CASKSDRAGNTIYF. The CDR3 coding sequence is TGTGCCAGCAAGTCGGACAGGGCTGGAAACACCATATATTTT.

This clone was detected a few times. The chain links TRBV6-5 to TRBJ2-2; tentative D call: TRBD1 (5 bases). V gave up 9 bases and J gave up 3 bases, with 11 bases separating them. The CDR3 is 13 residues long. Per germline, CDR1 MNHEY and CDR2 SVGAGI. The CDR3 region is CASSQVDTGELFF. As DNA, the CDR3 is TGTGCCAGTTCACAGGTTGACACCGGGGAGCTGTTTTTT.

The chain carries TRBV14 and TRBJ1-1; D is perhaps TRBD1 (5 bases). Germline V gene lookup returns CDR1 SGHDN and CDR2 FVKESK. V lost 5 bases and J 0 bases, leaving 19 bases between the germline ends. The CDR3 extends over 17 amino acids. This chain's CDR3 is CASSSLGRVNLNTEAFF. For the CDR3, the DNA is TGTGCCAGCAGCTCGCTGGGCAGGGTAAACCTGAACACTGAAGCTTTCTTT.

The rearrangement uses TRBV21-1 and TRBJ1-1; the table's D call of TRBD1 was not tested on the DNA. TRBV21-1 is a pseudogene. This CDR3 comprises 10 residues. The CDR3 DNA reads as TGTGCCAGACATAACCTTGAAGCTTTCTTT. This encodes CARHNLEAFF.

V usage is TRBV18 and J usage is TRBJ2-1; 8 positions agree with TRBD1. This CDR3 contains 17 residues. V was clipped by 3 bases and J by 1 base; unmatched bases: 8. CDR1 and CDR2 from the germline V gene are KGHSH and LQKENI. CDR3 amino acids: CASSPGQGRASYNEQFF. The DNA of the CDR3 is TGTGCCAGCTCACCCGGACAGGGAAGGGCTTCCTACAATGAGCAGTTCTTC.